Each of the 6 T cell receptor beta chains below was sequenced from the same sample in a study of blood T cell repertoires in COVID-19 (dated by TCRdb to 2020 to 2022). Library creation used the immunoSEQ multiplex PCR assay. This immuneACCESS table, as held by TCRdb, lists in-frame sequences with V and J called but not all clones. Of the missing ones, under half trace to an unresolved V gene in checked studies; the others have no known cause. The table for this sample lists approximately 110,000 clones; roughly 85% of them were counted only once. The ten largest clones capture about 3.6% of the sample. The sample consisted of peripheral blood. Receptors were obtained from a man aged 35 to 55 with acute or convalescent COVID-19.

The gene calls are TRBV4-1 and TRBJ2-3; 11 bases are shared with TRBD2. J lost 2 bases, V lost 6 bases, and 4 bases had no gene match. Germline V CDR1 and CDR2: MGHRA, YSYEKL. The CDR3 covers 15 residues. The CDR3 spells CASRLAGVPTDTQYF. Here the CDR3 DNA reads TGCGCCAGCAGACTAGCGGGGGTGCCCACAGATACGCAGTATTTT.

The chain couples TRBV24-1 to TRBJ2-5; TRBD1 agrees at 9 bases. From germline, CDR1 is KGHDR and CDR2 SFDVKD. J lost 1 base, V lost 4 bases, and 6 bases had no gene match. This CDR3 has 16 residues. The CDR3 protein is CATSDAGTGTQETQYF. The CDR3, as DNA: TGTGCCACCAGTGACGCTGGGACAGGGACCCAAGAGACCCAGTACTTC.

J is TRBJ2-7 and V is TRBV2; 12 bases are shared with TRBD2. The CDR3 has 14 residues. Germline V gives CDR1 SNHLY, CDR2 FYNNEI. Unmatched junction bases numbered 5, after V lost 8 bases and J lost 3 bases. The CDR3 DNA reads TGTGCCAGCGGACTAGCGGGGAGATACTACGAGCAGTACTTC. Amino acid sequence: CASGLAGRYYEQYF.

The V and J genes are TRBV3-1 (or the pseudogene TRBV3-2) and TRBJ2-3; D remains unclear. This CDR3 has 15 amino acids. Deletions cut 1 base from V and 4 bases from J, with 12 bases between. CDR1 and CDR2 (germline): LGHDT, YNNKEL (reference sequence). In DNA form, the CDR3 reads TGTGCCAGCAGCCAAGGGAGTGCGGTCCCAGATACGCAGTATTTT. This encodes CASSQGSAVPDTQYF.

The V call is TRBV3-1 (or the pseudogene TRBV3-2), the J call TRBJ2-1; 8 bases agree with TRBD2. Unmatched junction bases numbered 9, after V lost 5 bases and J lost 6 bases. Germline assignment: CDR1 LGHDT and CDR2 YNNKEL (reference sequence). This CDR3 region has 15 residues. The CDR3 DNA sequence: TGTGCCAGCAGCTACGCGGGACTAGGTGGCAATGAGCAGTTCTTC. This encodes CASSYAGLGGNEQFF.

The chain couples TRBV27 to TRBJ1-1, with TRBD1 as a possible D gene (5 bases). The CDR3 is 13 residues long. Trimming shortened V by 3 bases and J by 5 bases, and 10 bases separated the two germline ends. In germline, CDR1 is MNHEY, CDR2 SMNVEV (reference sequence). The CDR3 sequence: CASSFSRDTEAFF. CDR3 bases: TGTGCCAGCAGTTTCTCCAGGGATACTGAAGCTTTCTTT.